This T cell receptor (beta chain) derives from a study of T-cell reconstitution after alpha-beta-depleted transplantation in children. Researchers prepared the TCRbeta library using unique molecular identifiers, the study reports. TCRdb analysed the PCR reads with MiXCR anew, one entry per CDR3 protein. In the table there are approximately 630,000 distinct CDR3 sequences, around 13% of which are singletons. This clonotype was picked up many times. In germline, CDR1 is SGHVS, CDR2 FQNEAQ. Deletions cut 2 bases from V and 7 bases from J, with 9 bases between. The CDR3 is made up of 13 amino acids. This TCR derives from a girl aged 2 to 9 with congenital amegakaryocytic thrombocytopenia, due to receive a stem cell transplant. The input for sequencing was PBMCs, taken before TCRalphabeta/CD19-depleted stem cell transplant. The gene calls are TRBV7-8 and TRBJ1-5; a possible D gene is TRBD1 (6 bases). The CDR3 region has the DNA TGTGCCAGCAGCTTAAGGGGGAAGCAGCCCCAGCATTTT. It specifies CASSLRGKQPQHF.